Listed here are 18 T cell receptor beta chains from one sample, sequenced in a study of T cell responses to AZD1222 COVID-19 vaccine. Libraries were prepared by immunoSEQ multiplex PCR; TCRdb keeps only in-frame clonotypes and omits some of them. The table shows 93,000 or so clones, with 90% occurring only once. The sequencing here drew on peripheral blood, taken on day 0 of AZD1222 vaccination. The receptor source for this set is an adult in good health.

The genes are TRBV29-1 and TRBJ1-2; TRBD1 matches 10 bases. The CDR3 is made up of 14 amino acids. The V gene end was trimmed by 7 bases and the J gene end by 4 bases; junction bases not matched to a gene: 9. Germline V gives CDR1 SQVTM, CDR2 ANQGSEA. CDR3 amino acids: CSARQGATGYGYTF. CDR3 bases: TGCAGCGCAAGACAGGGGGCCACGGGCTATGGCTACACCTTC.

V and J are TRBV29-1 and TRBJ1-2, with D tentatively TRBD1 (6 bases). Trimming removed 4 bases from V and 4 bases from J, with 10 bases in between. Germline V gene sequence: CDR1 SQVTM, CDR2 ANQGSEA. The CDR3 spans 12 residues. CDR3 loop: CSVGGALYGYTF. Written as DNA, the CDR3 is TGCAGCGTTGGGGGGGCTCTCTATGGCTACACCTTC.

The genes are TRBV11-2 and TRBJ1-1; D might be TRBD1 (6 bases). Trimming took off 1 base at V and 1 base at J, with 10 bases between the two ends. The CDR3 sequence is 15 residues long. The germline gives CDR1 SGHAT, CDR2 FQNNGV. The CDR3 spells CASSLVAGANTEAFF. CDR3 DNA: TGTGCCAGCAGCTTAGTGGCAGGGGCGAACACTGAAGCTTTCTTT. The full variable domain, completed using reference TRBV11-2 and TRBJ1-1, is EAGVAQSPRYKIIEKRQSVAFWCNPISGHATLYWYQQILGQGPKLLIQFQNNGVVDDSQLPKDRFSAERLKGVDSTLKIQPAKLEDSAVYLCASSLVAGANTEAFFGQGTRLTVV.

The CDR3 protein is CASSDLETGVFSYEQYF. The CDR3 DNA reads as TGTGCCAGCAGTGACCTTGAAACAGGAGTATTCTCCTACGAGCAGTACTTC. V gene TRBV2 combines with J gene TRBJ2-7; TRBD1 might be the D (5 bases). Trimming took 3 bases from V and 0 from J, leaving 18 bases between them. CDR1 is SNHLY, CDR2 FYNNEI, per germline. The CDR3 is made up of 17 amino acids.

The rearrangement links TRBV10-3 to TRBJ2-7; 10 nucleotides agree with TRBD1. The germline V gene encodes CDR1 ENHRY and CDR2 SYGVKD. The CDR3 has 14 amino acids. J lost 4 bases, V lost 7 bases, and 7 bases had no gene match. CDR3: CAIKTGGPVYEQYF. CDR3 nucleotide sequence: TGTGCCATCAAGACAGGGGGCCCCGTATACGAGCAGTACTTC.

On this clone: One end of the junction varies from germline; a read error may be responsible. The chain carries TRBV4-2 and TRBJ2-7, with TRBD2 identical over 9 bases. The CDR3 is 15 amino acids. Germline values: CDR1 LGHNA, CDR2 YNFKEQ. The CDR3 nucleotides read TGTGCCAGCAGACCTAATGACAGCGGGGGGCCTTCATTTCACTTC. It encodes CASRPNDSGGPSFHF.

The CDR3 DNA is TGCAGCGTTGAAGAGGGACAGGGGGGTAATGAGCAGTTCTTC. This encodes CSVEEGQGGNEQFF. The chain is built from TRBV29-1 and TRBJ2-1, with TRBD1 identical over 11 bases. Germline V gene lookup returns CDR1 SQVTM and CDR2 ANQGSEA. Trimming cost V 0 bases and J 7 bases; bases outside gene matches: 2. The CDR3 is 14 residues long.

This chain joins TRBV10-1 and TRBJ1-2; TRBD1 is a possible D gene (6 bases). The V gene lost 7 bases and the J gene lost 7 bases, with 16 bases spanning the gap. The germline V gene has CDR1 WNHNN and CDR2 SYGVQD (reference sequence). This CDR3 is 13 amino acids long. The CDR3 sequence: CASTFATGIGYTF. DNA of the CDR3: TGCGCCAGCACCTTCGCGACAGGAATTGGCTACACCTTC.

The chain links TRBV4-1 to TRBJ1-1; D possibly corresponds to TRBD1 (5 bases). Trimming cost V 1 base and J 3 bases, with 6 bases left between them. The CDR3 totals 13 residues. Germline values: CDR1 MGHRA, CDR2 YSYEKL. CDR3 amino acids: CASSQVGDTEAFF. CDR3 coding DNA: TGCGCCAGCAGCCAAGTAGGGGACACTGAAGCTTTCTTT.

This clone was observed a single time. The chain recombines TRBV3-1 (or the pseudogene TRBV3-2) with TRBJ2-1, with a tentative D call TRBD1 (6 bases). The V gene's germline CDR1 is LGHDT and CDR2 YNNKEL (reference sequence). The V and J ends lost 0 bases and 9 bases respectively, with 9 bases between them. This CDR3 contains 13 residues. CDR3 protein: CASSQEVRGEQFF. CDR3 nucleotide sequence: TGTGCCAGCAGCCAAGAGGTCAGGGGTGAGCAGTTCTTC.

This rearrangement joins TRBV14 to TRBJ1-2, with TRBD1 as a possible D gene (5 bases). From germline, CDR1 is SGHDN and CDR2 FVKESK. V lost 4 bases and J lost 6, with 15 bases in between. The CDR3 runs to 14 residues. CDR3 DNA: TGTGCCAGCAGCCGCAATAGGCAGGGACATGGCTACACCTTC. Translation gives CASSRNRQGHGYTF.

This rearrangement joins TRBV5-1 to TRBJ2-7, with TRBD1 identical over 10 bases. V was pared by 3 bases and J by 3 bases, with 3 bases of the junction left unmatched. This CDR3 comprises 14 residues. Per germline, CDR1 SGHRS and CDR2 YFSETQ. For the CDR3, the DNA is TGCGCCAGCAGCTCGGGACAGGGGCTCTACGAGCAGTACTTC. Encoded protein: CASSSGQGLYEQYF. Variable domain in full (rest from reference TRBV5-1 and TRBJ2-7): KAGVTQTPRYLIKTRGQQVTLSCSPISGHRSVSWYQQTPGQGLQFLFEYFSETQRNKGNFPGRFSGRQFSNSRSEMNVSTLELGDSALYLCASSSGQGLYEQYFGPGTRLTVT.

V and J are TRBV5-1 and TRBJ1-5; no reliable D call. The CDR3 totals 15 residues. Trimming removed 4 bases from V and 0 bases from J, with 11 bases in between. Germline V gene data show CDR1 as SGHRS and CDR2 as YFSETQ. The CDR3 reads CASSVVEDSNQPQHF. The DNA for the CDR3 is TGCGCCAGCAGCGTCGTGGAGGATAGCAATCAGCCCCAGCATTTT. Full variable domain (missing parts from reference TRBV5-1 and TRBJ1-5): KAGVTQTPRYLIKTRGQQVTLSCSPISGHRSVSWYQQTPGQGLQFLFEYFSETQRNKGNFPGRFSGRQFSNSRSEMNVSTLELGDSALYLCASSVVEDSNQPQHFGDGTRLSIL.

The rearrangement joins TRBV7-3 to TRBJ2-5; the match to TRBD2 covers 10 bases. After removal of 2 bases from V and 1 base from J, the junction contained 13 bases not matched to a gene. This CDR3 spans 19 amino acids. CDR1 and CDR2 (germline): SGHTA, FQGTGA. CDR3 protein: CASSLGGRRPSGGQETQYF. The CDR3 DNA reads TGTGCCAGCAGCTTAGGGGGCCGGCGGCCTAGCGGGGGCCAAGAGACCCAGTACTTC.

The J gene is TRBJ2-7, the V gene TRBV27; the D gene is possibly TRBD1 (6 bases). Germline V gene sequence: CDR1 MNHEY, CDR2 SMNVEV (reference sequence). Trimming removed 0 bases from V and 4 bases from J, with 16 bases in between. This CDR3 is 16 amino acids long. The CDR3 spells CASSLSVPGEGYEQYF. DNA of the CDR3: TGTGCCAGCAGTTTATCGGTGCCAGGGGAAGGGTACGAGCAGTACTTC.

This rearrangement joins TRBV5-1 to TRBJ1-5; 9 bases fit TRBD1. This CDR3 comprises 15 residues. Germline lookup yields CDR1 SGHRS and CDR2 YFSETQ. The junction had 6 bases not matched to a gene; V was cut back by 4 bases and J by 4 bases. The CDR3 DNA sequence: TGCGCCAGCAGCGCAGACGGACAGGGGAATCAGCCCCAGCATTTT. This codes for CASSADGQGNQPQHF.

The chain uses TRBV10-2 and TRBJ1-5; D call uncertain. This CDR3 contains 13 residues. The V end lost 0 bases, the J end lost 6 bases, and 6 bases lay between the germline ends. Germline CDR1 WSHSY, CDR2 SAAADI. CDR3 protein: CASSESGGQPQHF. The CDR3 nucleotides read TGCGCCAGCAGTGAGTCTGGAGGTCAGCCCCAGCATTTT.

The chain links TRBV5-4 to TRBJ2-1; 10 positions match TRBD2. The CDR3 has 16 residues. Germline lookup yields CDR1 SGHNT and CDR2 YYREEE (reference sequence). With 1 base clipped from V and 3 bases from J, the junction kept 4 bases outside the gene matches. CDR3 coding DNA: TGTGCCAGCAGCTTGCAGCGGGGGGGCGGCTACAATGAGCAGTTCTTC. It encodes CASSLQRGGGYNEQFF.